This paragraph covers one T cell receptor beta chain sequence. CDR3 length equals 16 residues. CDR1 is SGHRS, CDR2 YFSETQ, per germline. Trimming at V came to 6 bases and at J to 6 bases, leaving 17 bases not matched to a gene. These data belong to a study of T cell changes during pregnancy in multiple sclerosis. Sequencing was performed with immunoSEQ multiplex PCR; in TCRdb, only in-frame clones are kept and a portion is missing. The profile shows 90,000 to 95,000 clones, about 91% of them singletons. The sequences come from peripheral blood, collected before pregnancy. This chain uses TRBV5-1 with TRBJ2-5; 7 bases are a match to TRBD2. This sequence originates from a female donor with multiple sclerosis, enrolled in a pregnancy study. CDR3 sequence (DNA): TGCGCCAGCACCCCACTGGGGGGGGGAGAGGTTAAGACCCAGTACTTC. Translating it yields CASTPLGGGEVKTQYF.